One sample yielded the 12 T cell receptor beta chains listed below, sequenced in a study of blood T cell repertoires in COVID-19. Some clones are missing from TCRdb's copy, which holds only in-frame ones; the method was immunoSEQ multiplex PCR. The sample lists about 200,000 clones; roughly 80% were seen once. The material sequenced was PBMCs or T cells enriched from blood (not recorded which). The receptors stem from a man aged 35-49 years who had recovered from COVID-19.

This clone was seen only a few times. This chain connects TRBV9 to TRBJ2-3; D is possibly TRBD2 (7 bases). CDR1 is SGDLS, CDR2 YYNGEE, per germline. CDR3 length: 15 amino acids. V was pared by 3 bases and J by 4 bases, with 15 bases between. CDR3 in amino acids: CASSGSGGGADTQYF. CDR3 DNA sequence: TGTGCCAGCAGCGGAAGCGGAGGGGGGGCAGATACGCAGTATTTT.

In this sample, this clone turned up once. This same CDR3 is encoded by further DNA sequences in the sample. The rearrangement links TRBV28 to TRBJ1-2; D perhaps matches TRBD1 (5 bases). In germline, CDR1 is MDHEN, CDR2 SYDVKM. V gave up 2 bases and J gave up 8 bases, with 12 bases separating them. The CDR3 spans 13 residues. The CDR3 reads CASSLGGEYGYTF. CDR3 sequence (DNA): TGTGCCAGCAGTTTAGGGGGGGAGTACGGCTACACCTTC.

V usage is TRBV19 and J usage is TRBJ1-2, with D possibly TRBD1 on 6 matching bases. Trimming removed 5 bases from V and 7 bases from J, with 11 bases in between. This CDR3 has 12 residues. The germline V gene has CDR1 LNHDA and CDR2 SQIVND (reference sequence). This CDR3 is CASSVNRVGYTF. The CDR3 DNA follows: TGTGCCAGTAGTGTTAACAGGGTTGGCTACACCTTC.

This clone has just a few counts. Here the CDR3 DNA reads TGTGCCAGCAGGATCGGACAGGGTTATGGCTATGGCTACACCTTC. Translation gives CASRIGQGYGYGYTF. The chain recombines TRBV2 with TRBJ1-2, with 8 positions matching TRBD1. Germline CDR1 and CDR2: SNHLY and FYNNEI. This CDR3 is built from 15 residues. V gave up 6 bases and J gave up 4 bases; unmatched junction bases: 10.

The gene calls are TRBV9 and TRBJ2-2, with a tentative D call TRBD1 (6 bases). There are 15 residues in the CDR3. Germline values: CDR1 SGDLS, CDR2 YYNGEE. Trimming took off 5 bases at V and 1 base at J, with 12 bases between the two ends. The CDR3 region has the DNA TGTGCCAGCAGAGGGGGAACAGGGAACACCGGGGAGCTGTTTTTT. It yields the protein CASRGGTGNTGELFF.

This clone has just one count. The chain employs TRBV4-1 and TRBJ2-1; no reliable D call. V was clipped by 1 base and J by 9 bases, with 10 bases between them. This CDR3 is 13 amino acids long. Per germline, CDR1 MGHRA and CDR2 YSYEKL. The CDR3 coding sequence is TGCGCCAGCAGCCAAGGCCGAGATCTTGAGCAGTTCTTC. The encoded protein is CASSQGRDLEQFF.

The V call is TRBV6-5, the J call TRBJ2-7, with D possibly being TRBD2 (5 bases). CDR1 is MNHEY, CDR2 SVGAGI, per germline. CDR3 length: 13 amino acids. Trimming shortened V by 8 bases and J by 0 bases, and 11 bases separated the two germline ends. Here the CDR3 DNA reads TGTGCCAGCCGTCGGGGTTACTCCTACGAGCAGTACTTC. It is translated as CASRRGYSYEQYF.

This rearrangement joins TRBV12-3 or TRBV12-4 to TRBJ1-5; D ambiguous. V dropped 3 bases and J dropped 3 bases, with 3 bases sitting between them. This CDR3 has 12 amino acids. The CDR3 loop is CASSLANQPQHF. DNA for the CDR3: TGTGCCAGCAGTTTGGCCAATCAGCCCCAGCATTTT.

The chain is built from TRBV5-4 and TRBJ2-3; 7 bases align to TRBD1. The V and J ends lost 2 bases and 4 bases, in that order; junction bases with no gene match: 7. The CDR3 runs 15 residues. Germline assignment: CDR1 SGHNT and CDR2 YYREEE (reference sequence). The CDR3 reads CASSFVLDRPDTQYF. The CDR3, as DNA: TGTGCCAGCAGCTTCGTCTTGGACAGGCCAGATACGCAGTATTTT.

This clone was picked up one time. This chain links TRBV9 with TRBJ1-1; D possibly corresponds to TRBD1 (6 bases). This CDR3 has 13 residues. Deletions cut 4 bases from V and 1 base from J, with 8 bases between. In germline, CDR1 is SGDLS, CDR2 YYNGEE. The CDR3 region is CASSRTANTEAFF. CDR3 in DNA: TGTGCCAGCAGCCGGACAGCGAACACTGAAGCTTTCTTT.

The CDR3, as DNA: TGCGCCAGCACCCTGACAGGGGGTGGTTCTGATAGAACTGAAGCTTTCTTT. This sequence encodes CASTLTGGGSDRTEAFF. The chain uses TRBV10-1 and TRBJ1-1; TRBD1 matches 9 bases. J was trimmed by 5 bases and V by 7 bases; bases with no gene match: 17. The CDR3 consists of 17 residues. Germline V gene data show CDR1 as WNHNN and CDR2 as SYGVQD (reference sequence).

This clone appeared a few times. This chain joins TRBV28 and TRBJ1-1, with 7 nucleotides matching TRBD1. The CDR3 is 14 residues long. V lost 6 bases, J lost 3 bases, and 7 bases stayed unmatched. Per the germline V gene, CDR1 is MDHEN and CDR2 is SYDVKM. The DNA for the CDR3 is TGTGCCAGCAGGCCGAGGGACAGATACACTGAAGCTTTCTTT. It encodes CASRPRDRYTEAFF.